Here is one TCR beta chain with its context. As yet, its antigen is unknown. The data originate from a study of T cell responses to AZD1222 COVID-19 vaccine. Study details: The study pooled second doses at about 4 or about 12 weeks. Broader study findings: Without day 14 samples, only post-peak T cell repertoires were studied. Close to half of spike-specific TCRs reportedly recognize unmutated variant regions. A rise in Spike-specific TCR breadth and depth followed two AZD1222 doses.

This CDR3 spans 14 amino acids. Trimming at V came to 3 bases and at J to 7 bases, leaving 9 bases not matched to a gene. The germline V gene encodes CDR1 SGHDT and CDR2 YYEEEE. Some clones are missing from TCRdb's copy, which holds only in-frame ones; the method was immunoSEQ multiplex PCR. Of 120,000 or so clones listed, roughly 90% are singletons. This receptor was taken from an adult in good health. Sequenced material: peripheral blood, taken on day 0 of AZD1222 vaccination. The chain combines TRBV5-6 with TRBJ2-7; 8 bases match TRBD1. The CDR3 here is CASSWGQVLGEQYF. As DNA, the CDR3 is TGTGCCAGCAGCTGGGGACAGGTTCTGGGGGAGCAGTACTTC.